A selection of T cell receptor beta chains follows, all from one sample in a study of blood T cells in healthy people across ages. TCRdb used MiXCR to reprocess the 5' RACE reads, holding one entry per CDR3 protein. Altogether fewer than 2 million distinct CDR3 sequences are present, about two fifths being singletons, with the ten largest covering more than 20%. Sequenced: blood. The receptors were sampled from a human donor in good health. Each CDR3 is given with its conserved first and last residue. Each record gives: V gene, J gene, clone size, D gene, CDR3 DNA, CDR3 protein. A D gene is named only where the DNA matches it firmly. Only some rows state a clone size, as once, few, many or a class for expanded clones.

v_call: TRBV29-1
j_call: TRBJ1-2
clone_size: many
d_call: TRBD1
cdr3_nt: TGCAGCGTTGATCGCCTTGGACAGGGGGCTGGCTACACCTTC
cdr3_aa: CSVDRLGQGAGYTF

v_call: TRBV5-1
j_call: TRBJ1-4
clone_size: NA
d_call: NA
cdr3_nt: TGCGCCAGCAGCTTGTGGGGGGAATCGGGTGAAAAACTGTTTTTT
cdr3_aa: CASSLWGESGEKLFF

v_call: TRBV18
j_call: TRBJ2-2
clone_size: NA
d_call: NA
cdr3_nt: TGTGCCAGCTCACAAGGGAAGGACACCGGGGAGCTGTTTTTT
cdr3_aa: CASSQGKDTGELFF

v_call: TRBV6-1
j_call: TRBJ1-2
clone_size: NA
d_call: NA
cdr3_nt: TGTGCCAGCAGTGAATTGTGGACAGCAAACTATGGCTACACCTTC
cdr3_aa: CASSELWTANYGYTF

v_call: TRBV7-9
j_call: TRBJ2-2
clone_size: few
d_call: NA
cdr3_nt: TGTGCCAGCAGCCTTTACGGGGCCCCGAACACCGGGGAGCTGTTTTTT
cdr3_aa: CASSLYGAPNTGELFF

v_call: TRBV5-5
j_call: TRBJ2-1
clone_size: NA
d_call: TRBD2
cdr3_nt: TGTGCCAGCAGCTTCAGAGCGGGGGGGTACTACAATGAGCAGTTCTTC
cdr3_aa: CASSFRAGGYYNEQFF

v_call: TRBV6-1
j_call: TRBJ2-7
clone_size: NA
d_call: NA
cdr3_nt: TGTGCCAGCAAGACCCATTTGGGGCAGGGGTCCGAGCAGTACTTC
cdr3_aa: CASKTHLGQGSEQYF

v_call: TRBV29-1
j_call: TRBJ2-1
clone_size: few
d_call: NA
cdr3_nt: TGCAGCGTCACGACGGGGGAGCAGTTCTTC
cdr3_aa: CSVTTGEQFF

v_call: TRBV6-2/TRBV6-3
j_call: TRBJ2-6
clone_size: NA
d_call: NA
cdr3_nt: TGTGCCACTTCCGGGGGAAACTCTGGGGCCAACGTCCTGACTTTC
cdr3_aa: CATSGGNSGANVLTF

v_call: TRBV28
j_call: TRBJ2-7
clone_size: NA
d_call: NA
cdr3_nt: TGTGCCAGCAGGGATCGAGGGGAAACCTACGAGCAGTACTTC
cdr3_aa: CASRDRGETYEQYF

v_call: TRBV29-1
j_call: TRBJ2-1
clone_size: NA
d_call: NA
cdr3_nt: TGCAGCGTATCCGGGACCCCGGTGTCCTACAATGAGCAGTTCTTC
cdr3_aa: CSVSGTPVSYNEQFF

v_call: TRBV20-1
j_call: TRBJ2-7
clone_size: NA
d_call: NA
cdr3_nt: TGCAGTGCTAGACACAGGGCCTCGAGCTCCTACGAGCAGTACTTC
cdr3_aa: CSARHRASSSYEQYF

v_call: TRBV6-1
j_call: TRBJ2-5
clone_size: NA
d_call: TRBD2
cdr3_nt: TGTGCCAGCCCCGGGGACTACTTCCAAGAGACCCAGTACTTC
cdr3_aa: CASPGDYFQETQYF

v_call: TRBV5-6
j_call: TRBJ2-1
clone_size: NA
d_call: NA
cdr3_nt: TGTGCCAGCAGCCACGGTTTTGCGGAGGCCCATCCCAATGAGCAGTTCTTC
cdr3_aa: CASSHGFAEAHPNEQFF

v_call: TRBV11-2
j_call: TRBJ1-2
clone_size: NA
d_call: NA
cdr3_nt: TGTGCCAGCAGCACCTACAGGATATACGATGGCTACACCTTC
cdr3_aa: CASSTYRIYDGYTF

v_call: TRBV5-5
j_call: TRBJ2-1
clone_size: NA
d_call: NA
cdr3_nt: TGTGCCAGCAGTCGACTGCCCCTCGACTCTGAGCAGTTCTTC
cdr3_aa: CASSRLPLDSEQFF

v_call: TRBV20-1
j_call: TRBJ2-1
clone_size: NA
d_call: NA
cdr3_nt: TGCAGTGCTCCCTATCTCGCCGGGCCCCGGTTTGGAGAGCAGTTCTTC
cdr3_aa: CSAPYLAGPRFGEQFF

v_call: TRBV3-1
j_call: TRBJ2-1
clone_size: once
d_call: TRBD1
cdr3_nt: TGTGCCACATCTCCGGGACAGGATCCCCGAGGGTCCTACAATGAGCAGTTCTTC
cdr3_aa: CATSPGQDPRGSYNEQFF

v_call: TRBV27
j_call: TRBJ1-2
clone_size: NA
d_call: NA
cdr3_nt: TGTGCCAGCAGTCCTAGGGAGTCCAGGAATTTCGGCTACACCTTC
cdr3_aa: CASSPRESRNFGYTF

v_call: TRBV24-1
j_call: TRBJ2-1
clone_size: NA
d_call: NA
cdr3_nt: TGTGCCACCAGTGATCATCGGAGCATCCACAATGAGCAGTTCTTC
cdr3_aa: CATSDHRSIHNEQFF

v_call: TRBV7-8
j_call: TRBJ2-3
clone_size: NA
d_call: NA
cdr3_nt: TGTGCCAGCAGCTTAGACAGTACAGCAGATACGCAGTATTTT
cdr3_aa: CASSLDSTADTQYF

v_call: TRBV20-1
j_call: TRBJ2-5
clone_size: NA
d_call: NA
cdr3_nt: TGCAGTGCCCCGAAACCGGGCTACGGAGTGACCCAGTACTTC
cdr3_aa: CSAPKPGYGVTQYF

v_call: TRBV2
j_call: TRBJ2-2
clone_size: NA
d_call: TRBD2
cdr3_nt: TGTGCCAGCAGTGCGACTAGCGGCACCGGGGAGCTGTTTTTT
cdr3_aa: CASSATSGTGELFF

v_call: TRBV4-1
j_call: TRBJ2-1
clone_size: NA
d_call: TRBD2
cdr3_nt: TGCGCCAGCAGCCAGCGAGATAGCGGGGGGCCGGGAAATGAGCAGTTCTTC
cdr3_aa: CASSQRDSGGPGNEQFF

v_call: TRBV27
j_call: TRBJ2-7
clone_size: NA
d_call: TRBD1
cdr3_nt: TGTGCCAGCAGTCCATCGACAGGGGGCTTTTCCTACGAGCAGTACTTC
cdr3_aa: CASSPSTGGFSYEQYF

v_call: TRBV12-3/TRBV12-4
j_call: TRBJ2-1
clone_size: NA
d_call: NA
cdr3_nt: TGTGCCAGCAGCCACGAGGGGAATGAGCAGTTCTTC
cdr3_aa: CASSHEGNEQFF

v_call: TRBV12-3/TRBV12-4
j_call: TRBJ2-3
clone_size: NA
d_call: TRBD2
cdr3_nt: TGTGCCAGCATTAGGCCTCAGGAGCGGGGCGGATATAATACGCAGTATTTT
cdr3_aa: CASIRPQERGGYNTQYF

v_call: TRBV7-9
j_call: TRBJ2-2
clone_size: NA
d_call: NA
cdr3_nt: TGTGCCAGCAGTAAATCCTCCAGGTCCCTGAACGCCGGGGAGCTGTTTTTT
cdr3_aa: CASSKSSRSLNAGELFF

v_call: TRBV6-2/TRBV6-3
j_call: TRBJ2-4
clone_size: NA
d_call: NA
cdr3_nt: TGTGCCAGCAGAGTGGATATGGGGGTCGTGCAGTACTTC
cdr3_aa: CASRVDMGVVQYF

v_call: TRBV29-1
j_call: TRBJ1-1
clone_size: few
d_call: TRBD1
cdr3_nt: TGCAGCGTCGCGACAGGGCCCAATGGAGCTTTCTTT
cdr3_aa: CSVATGPNGAFF

v_call: TRBV10-3
j_call: TRBJ1-2
clone_size: NA
d_call: NA
cdr3_nt: TGTGCCATCAGTGAGGACACAATCGGCTACACCTTC
cdr3_aa: CAISEDTIGYTF

v_call: TRBV9
j_call: TRBJ2-7
clone_size: NA
d_call: TRBD2
cdr3_nt: TGTGCCAGCAGCCCCCTGGCTAGCGGGGGTTACGAGCAGTACTTC
cdr3_aa: CASSPLASGGYEQYF

v_call: TRBV7-9
j_call: TRBJ2-5
clone_size: NA
d_call: TRBD2
cdr3_nt: TGTGCCAGCAGCCTATCAGCGGGGGGATCAGAGACCCAGTACTTC
cdr3_aa: CASSLSAGGSETQYF

v_call: TRBV28
j_call: TRBJ2-3
clone_size: NA
d_call: TRBD2
cdr3_nt: TGTGCCGGGACCCAGCGGAAAACTAGCGGGGGGGCCCTAAATACGCAGTATTTT
cdr3_aa: CAGTQRKTSGGALNTQYF

v_call: TRBV4-2
j_call: TRBJ2-5
clone_size: NA
d_call: NA
cdr3_nt: TGTGCCAGCAGCCAAGAGTCGCAGGGTCCCGGGAAGACCCAGTACTTC
cdr3_aa: CASSQESQGPGKTQYF

v_call: TRBV7-9
j_call: TRBJ2-7
clone_size: once
d_call: TRBD1
cdr3_nt: TGTGCCAGCAGCCAGAAAGGACAGGGACGATACTTC
cdr3_aa: CASSQKGQGRYF

v_call: TRBV2
j_call: TRBJ1-2
clone_size: NA
d_call: NA
cdr3_nt: TGTGCCAGCAGTGCCCGTGGGGAGGGAGTAGGGTATGGCTACACCTTC
cdr3_aa: CASSARGEGVGYGYTF

v_call: TRBV7-2
j_call: TRBJ2-1
clone_size: NA
d_call: TRBD2
cdr3_nt: TGTGCCAGCAGCAACCCCCTCCGGGGGGGGCTCTCCTACAATGAGCAGTTCTTC
cdr3_aa: CASSNPLRGGLSYNEQFF

v_call: TRBV11-2
j_call: TRBJ2-7
clone_size: NA
d_call: NA
cdr3_nt: TGTGCCAGCAGCTTAGTCTCCTCAAACTACGAGCAGTACTTC
cdr3_aa: CASSLVSSNYEQYF

v_call: TRBV7-2
j_call: TRBJ1-2
clone_size: NA
d_call: NA
cdr3_nt: TGTGCCAGCAGCTTGTACTGGGGCTACACCTTC
cdr3_aa: CASSLYWGYTF

v_call: TRBV3-1
j_call: TRBJ2-1
clone_size: NA
d_call: NA
cdr3_nt: TGCGCCAGCAGCCAAGGCGAAAGCTCCTACAATGAGCAGTTCTTC
cdr3_aa: CASSQGESSYNEQFF

v_call: TRBV7-2
j_call: TRBJ2-5
clone_size: NA
d_call: NA
cdr3_nt: TGTGCCGGCAGCCCACCCTGGGGAGAGACCCAGTACTTC
cdr3_aa: CAGSPPWGETQYF

v_call: TRBV12-3/TRBV12-4
j_call: TRBJ2-5
clone_size: NA
d_call: TRBD1
cdr3_nt: TGTGCCAGCAGTTTCGTGGGACAGGGTCAAGAGACCCAGTACTTC
cdr3_aa: CASSFVGQGQETQYF

v_call: TRBV5-1
j_call: TRBJ2-5
clone_size: few
d_call: NA
cdr3_nt: TGCGCCAGCAGCCCGGGGTCGGACGGGAAGTACTTC
cdr3_aa: CASSPGSDGKYF

v_call: TRBV29-1
j_call: TRBJ2-5
clone_size: NA
d_call: TRBD1
cdr3_nt: TGCAGCGTTGCTCCGGGACAGGGGTTTGGTGAGCAGTACTTC
cdr3_aa: CSVAPGQGFGEQYF

v_call: TRBV11-2
j_call: TRBJ2-1
clone_size: once
d_call: NA
cdr3_nt: TGTGCCAGCAGCTCAACTCGGGGCTACAATGAGCGGTTCTTC
cdr3_aa: CASSSTRGYNERFF

v_call: TRBV4-2
j_call: TRBJ2-7
clone_size: NA
d_call: TRBD1
cdr3_nt: TGTGCCAGCAGCCAAGAAGGACAGGGAGGATCCTACGAGCAGTACTTC
cdr3_aa: CASSQEGQGGSYEQYF

v_call: TRBV20-1
j_call: TRBJ1-6
clone_size: NA
d_call: NA
cdr3_nt: TGCAGTGCTCCGACCAGGGTAGGGGGTAATTCACCCCTCCACTTT
cdr3_aa: CSAPTRVGGNSPLHF

v_call: TRBV6-2/TRBV6-3
j_call: TRBJ2-2
clone_size: NA
d_call: NA
cdr3_nt: TGTGCCAGCAGAGGGTCCGTCGGGGAGCTGTTTTTT
cdr3_aa: CASRGSVGELFF

v_call: TRBV4-1
j_call: TRBJ2-7
clone_size: NA
d_call: NA
cdr3_nt: TGCGCCAGCAGCCCGGAGGTCGGCTACGTGCAGTACTTC
cdr3_aa: CASSPEVGYVQYF

v_call: TRBV6-5
j_call: TRBJ2-4
clone_size: few
d_call: NA
cdr3_nt: TGTGCCAGCAGTTCTACCCCTGGGGGCGGAAACATTCAGTACTTC
cdr3_aa: CASSSTPGGGNIQYF

v_call: TRBV6-1
j_call: TRBJ2-3
clone_size: NA
d_call: TRBD2
cdr3_nt: TGTGCCAGCAGCAGCGGGGTCCACACAGATACGCAGTATTTT
cdr3_aa: CASSSGVHTDTQYF

v_call: TRBV29-1
j_call: TRBJ2-7
clone_size: NA
d_call: NA
cdr3_nt: TGCAGCGTTAGGGTCCGGACAGGCGGGGACGAGCAGTACTTC
cdr3_aa: CSVRVRTGGDEQYF